The subject of this entry is one T cell receptor beta chain. In the authors' workflow: Reference gene primer amplification yielded estimated nucleated cell counts. Generated by immunoSEQ multiplex PCR, the TCRdb table keeps only in-frame clones and is missing some. V, J and clone size were drawn from that table, and D and trimming were deduced from the DNA. Of nearly 95,000 clones in the sample, 85% to 90% were seen once. Trimming shortened V by 5 bases and J by 2 bases, and 16 bases separated the two germline ends. The germline V gene encodes CDR1 SGHAT and CDR2 FQNNGV. The CDR3 covers 15 residues. The data belong to a study of blood T cell repertoires in COVID-19.

The chain joins TRBV11-2 to TRBJ2-7, with TRBD2 as a possible D gene (6 bases). Sequenced material: peripheral blood. The sequence was obtained from a human donor with active COVID-19. The donor label of this sample is uncertain. CDR3 bases: TGTGCCAGCAGCCCCCGACTAGGTATAGCCTACGAGCAGTACTTC. Protein: CASSPRLGIAYEQYF.